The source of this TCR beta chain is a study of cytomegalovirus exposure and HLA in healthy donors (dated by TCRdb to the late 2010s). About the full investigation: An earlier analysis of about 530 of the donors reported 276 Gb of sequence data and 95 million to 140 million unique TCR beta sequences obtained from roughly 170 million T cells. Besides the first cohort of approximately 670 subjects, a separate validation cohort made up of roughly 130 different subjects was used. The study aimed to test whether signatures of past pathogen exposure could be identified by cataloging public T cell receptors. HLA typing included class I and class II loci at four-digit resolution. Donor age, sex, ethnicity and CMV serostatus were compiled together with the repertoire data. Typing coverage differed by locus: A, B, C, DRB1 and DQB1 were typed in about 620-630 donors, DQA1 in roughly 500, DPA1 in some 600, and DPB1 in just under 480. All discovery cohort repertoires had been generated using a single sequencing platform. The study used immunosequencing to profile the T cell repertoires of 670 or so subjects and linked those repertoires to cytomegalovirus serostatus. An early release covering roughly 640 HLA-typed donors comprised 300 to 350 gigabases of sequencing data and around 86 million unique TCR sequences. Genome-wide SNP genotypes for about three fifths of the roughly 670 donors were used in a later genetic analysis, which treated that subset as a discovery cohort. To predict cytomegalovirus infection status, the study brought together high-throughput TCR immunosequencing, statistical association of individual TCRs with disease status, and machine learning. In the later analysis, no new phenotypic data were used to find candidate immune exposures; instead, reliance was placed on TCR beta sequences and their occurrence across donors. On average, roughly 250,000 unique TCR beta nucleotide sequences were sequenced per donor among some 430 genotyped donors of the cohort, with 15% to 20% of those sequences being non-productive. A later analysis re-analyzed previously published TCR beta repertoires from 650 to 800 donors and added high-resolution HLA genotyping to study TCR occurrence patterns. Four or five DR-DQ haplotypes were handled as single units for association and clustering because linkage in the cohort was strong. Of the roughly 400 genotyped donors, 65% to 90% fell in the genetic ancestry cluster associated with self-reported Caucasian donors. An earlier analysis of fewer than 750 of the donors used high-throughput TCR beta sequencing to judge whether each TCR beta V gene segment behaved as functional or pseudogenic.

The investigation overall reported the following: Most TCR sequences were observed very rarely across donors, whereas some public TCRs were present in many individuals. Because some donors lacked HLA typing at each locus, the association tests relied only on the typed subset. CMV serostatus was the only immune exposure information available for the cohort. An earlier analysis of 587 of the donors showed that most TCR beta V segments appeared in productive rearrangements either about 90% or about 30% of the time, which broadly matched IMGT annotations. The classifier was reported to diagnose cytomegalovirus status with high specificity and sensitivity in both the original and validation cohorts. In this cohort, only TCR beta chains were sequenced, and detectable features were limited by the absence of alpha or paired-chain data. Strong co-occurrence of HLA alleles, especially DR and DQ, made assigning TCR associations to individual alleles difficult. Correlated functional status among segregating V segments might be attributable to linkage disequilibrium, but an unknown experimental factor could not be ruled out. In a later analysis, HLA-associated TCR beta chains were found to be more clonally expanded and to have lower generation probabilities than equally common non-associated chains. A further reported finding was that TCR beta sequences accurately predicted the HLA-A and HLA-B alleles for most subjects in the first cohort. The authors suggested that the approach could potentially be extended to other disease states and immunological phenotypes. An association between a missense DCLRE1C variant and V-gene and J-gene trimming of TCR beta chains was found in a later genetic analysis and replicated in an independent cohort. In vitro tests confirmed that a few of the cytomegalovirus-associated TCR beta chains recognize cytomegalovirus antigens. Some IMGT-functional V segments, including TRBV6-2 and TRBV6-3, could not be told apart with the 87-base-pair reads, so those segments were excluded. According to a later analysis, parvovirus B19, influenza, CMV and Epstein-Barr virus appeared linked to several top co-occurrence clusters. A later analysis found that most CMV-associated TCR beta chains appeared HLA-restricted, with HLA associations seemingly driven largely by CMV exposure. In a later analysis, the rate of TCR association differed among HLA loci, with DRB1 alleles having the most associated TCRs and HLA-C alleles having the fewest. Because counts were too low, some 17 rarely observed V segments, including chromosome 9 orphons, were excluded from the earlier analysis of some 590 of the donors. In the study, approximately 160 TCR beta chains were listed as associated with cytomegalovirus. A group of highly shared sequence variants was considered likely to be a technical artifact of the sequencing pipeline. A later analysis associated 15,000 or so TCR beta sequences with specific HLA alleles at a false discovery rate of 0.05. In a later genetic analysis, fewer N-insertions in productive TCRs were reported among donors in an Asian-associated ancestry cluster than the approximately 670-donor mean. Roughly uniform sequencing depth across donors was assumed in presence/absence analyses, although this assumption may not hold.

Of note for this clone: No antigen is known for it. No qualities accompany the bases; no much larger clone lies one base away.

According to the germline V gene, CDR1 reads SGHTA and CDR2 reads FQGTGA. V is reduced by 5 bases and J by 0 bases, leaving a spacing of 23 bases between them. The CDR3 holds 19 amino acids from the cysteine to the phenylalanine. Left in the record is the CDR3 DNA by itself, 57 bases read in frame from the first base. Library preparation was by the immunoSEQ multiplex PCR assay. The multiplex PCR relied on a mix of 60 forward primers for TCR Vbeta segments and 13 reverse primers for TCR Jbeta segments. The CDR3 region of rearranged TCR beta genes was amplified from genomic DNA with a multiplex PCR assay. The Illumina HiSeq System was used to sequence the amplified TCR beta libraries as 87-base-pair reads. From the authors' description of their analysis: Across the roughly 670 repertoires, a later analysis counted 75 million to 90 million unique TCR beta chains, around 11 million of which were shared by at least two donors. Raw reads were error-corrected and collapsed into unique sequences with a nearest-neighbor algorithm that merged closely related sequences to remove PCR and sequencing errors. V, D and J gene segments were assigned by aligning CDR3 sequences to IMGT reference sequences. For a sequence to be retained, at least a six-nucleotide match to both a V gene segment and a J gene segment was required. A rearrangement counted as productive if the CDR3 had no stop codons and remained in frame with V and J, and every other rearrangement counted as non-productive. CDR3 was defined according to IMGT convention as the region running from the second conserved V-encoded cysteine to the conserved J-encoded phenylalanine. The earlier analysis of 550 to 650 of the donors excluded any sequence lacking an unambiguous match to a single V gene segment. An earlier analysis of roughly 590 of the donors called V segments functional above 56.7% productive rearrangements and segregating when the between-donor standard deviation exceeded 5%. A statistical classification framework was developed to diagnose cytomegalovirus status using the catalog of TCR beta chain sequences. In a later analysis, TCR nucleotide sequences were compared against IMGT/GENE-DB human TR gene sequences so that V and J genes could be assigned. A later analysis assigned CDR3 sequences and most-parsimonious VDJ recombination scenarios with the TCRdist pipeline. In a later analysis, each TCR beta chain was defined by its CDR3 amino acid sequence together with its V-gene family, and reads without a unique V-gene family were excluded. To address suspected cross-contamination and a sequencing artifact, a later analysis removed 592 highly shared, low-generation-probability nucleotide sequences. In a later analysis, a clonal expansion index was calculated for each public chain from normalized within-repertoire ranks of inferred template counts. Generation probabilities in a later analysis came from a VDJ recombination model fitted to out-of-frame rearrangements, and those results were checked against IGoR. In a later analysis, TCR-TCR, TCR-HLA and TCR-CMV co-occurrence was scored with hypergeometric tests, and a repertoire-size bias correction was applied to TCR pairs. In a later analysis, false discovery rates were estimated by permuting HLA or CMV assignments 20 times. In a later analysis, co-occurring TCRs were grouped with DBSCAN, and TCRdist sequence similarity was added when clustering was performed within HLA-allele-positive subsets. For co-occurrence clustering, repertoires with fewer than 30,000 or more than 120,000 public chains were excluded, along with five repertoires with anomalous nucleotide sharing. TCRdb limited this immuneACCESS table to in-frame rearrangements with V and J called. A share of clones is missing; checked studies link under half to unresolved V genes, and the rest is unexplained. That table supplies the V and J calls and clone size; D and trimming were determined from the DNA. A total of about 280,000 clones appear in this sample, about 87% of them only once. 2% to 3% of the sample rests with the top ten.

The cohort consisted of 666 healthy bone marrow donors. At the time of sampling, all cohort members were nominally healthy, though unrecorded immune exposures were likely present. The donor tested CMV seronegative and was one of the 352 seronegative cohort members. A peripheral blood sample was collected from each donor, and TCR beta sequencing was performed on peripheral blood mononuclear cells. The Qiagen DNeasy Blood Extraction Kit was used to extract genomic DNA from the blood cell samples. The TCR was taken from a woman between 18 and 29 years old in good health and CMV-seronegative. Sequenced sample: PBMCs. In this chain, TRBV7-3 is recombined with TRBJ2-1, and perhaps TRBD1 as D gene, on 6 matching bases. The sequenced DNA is TGTGCCAGCAGCCCCCGCTCCAAGACAGGTTATTCCTCCTACAATGAGCAGTTCTTC. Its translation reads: CASSPRSKTGYSSYNEQFF.